Presented here are 30 T cell receptor beta chains from one specimen sequenced in a study of blood T cell repertoires in COVID-19 (dated by TCRdb to the early 2020s). Library construction relied on the immunoSEQ multiplex PCR assay. Here the immuneACCESS table is served through TCRdb, limited to in-frame sequences with V and J called. Missing clones are a known gap in these copies; in checked studies unresolved V genes cover under half, and the rest lacks a known reason. Across this sample there are 150,000 or so clones, with 81% seen only once. Roughly 8.8% of the sample goes to the ten largest clones. The source material was peripheral blood. The receptor set was obtained from a human donor with acute or convalescent COVID-19. The donor label of this sample is uncertain.

This chain links TRBV30 with TRBJ1-4; D gene unclear. V lost 2 bases to trimming and J lost 3 bases, with 7 bases between them. Germline V gene lookup returns CDR1 GTSNPN and CDR2 SVGIG (reference sequence). This CDR3 contains 13 residues. CDR3 residues: CAWSPPANEKLFF. The CDR3, as DNA: TGTGCCTGGAGTCCCCCAGCTAATGAAAAACTGTTTTTT.

The J gene is TRBJ1-2, the V gene TRBV5-1; D is possibly TRBD1 (6 bases). The ends were cut back, 0 bases at V and 2 bases at J, with 8 bases in the middle. CDR3 length: 14 amino acids. Germline CDR1 SGHRS, CDR2 YFSETQ. CDR3 sequence: CASSLGGQNYGYTF. In DNA form, the CDR3 reads TGCGCCAGCAGCTTGGGGGGACAAAACTATGGCTACACCTTC.

The chain uses TRBV11-2 and TRBJ2-2; TRBD2 matches 10 bases. This CDR3 comprises 17 residues. The germline V gene encodes CDR1 SGHAT and CDR2 FQNNGV. V trimming: 1 base; J trimming: 3 bases; junction bases outside the gene matches: 5. CDR3 residues: CASSLGGLASHTGELFF. The CDR3 region has the DNA TGTGCCAGCAGCTTAGGGGGACTAGCGAGTCACACCGGGGAGCTGTTTTTT.

This clone was seen a few times. V is TRBV20-1 and J is TRBJ1-2, with 9 bases identical to TRBD1. The CDR3 spans 11 residues. J lost 8 bases, V lost 7 bases, and 5 bases had no gene match. Germline V gene lookup returns CDR1 DFQATT and CDR2 SNEGSKA (reference sequence). Here the CDR3 DNA reads TGCAGTGTTTACAGGGGGCGAGGCTACACCTTC. As protein: CSVYRGRGYTF.

This chain joins TRBV5-1 and TRBJ2-1; no clear D. The germline gives CDR1 SGHRS, CDR2 YFSETQ. Trimming cost V 1 base and J 0 bases, with 8 bases left between them. This CDR3 has 15 residues. CDR3 loop: CASSLTPSSYNEQFF. The CDR3 coding sequence is TGCGCCAGCAGCTTGACCCCCAGCTCCTACAATGAGCAGTTCTTC.

The rearrangement links TRBV15 to TRBJ2-3, with TRBD2 identical over 7 bases. The CDR3 runs 15 residues. V lost 5 bases to trimming and J lost 2 bases; unmatched junction nucleotides: 7. Per germline, CDR1 LNHNV and CDR2 YYDKDF (reference sequence). In DNA, the CDR3 is TGTGCCACCAGCTTCGGGAGGCAGTCCACAGATACGCAGTATTTT. Its protein product is CATSFGRQSTDTQYF. Full variable domain (outside the CDR3, taken from reference TRBV15 and TRBJ2-3): DAMVIQNPRYQVTQFGKPVTLSCSQTLNHNVMYWYQQKSSQAPKLLFHYYDKDFNNEADTPDNFQSRRPNTSFCFLDIRSPGLGDTAMYLCATSFGRQSTDTQYFGPGTRLTVL.

Ten or more counts support this clone. The CDR3 loop is CASRWDRYQPQHF. The CDR3 DNA follows: TGTGCCAGCAGGTGGGACAGGTATCAGCCCCAGCATTTT. The J gene is TRBJ1-5, the V gene TRBV6-5, with TRBD1 identical over 8 bases. The CDR3 has 13 residues. Germline values: CDR1 MNHEY, CDR2 SVGAGI. Trimming at V came to 6 bases and at J to 5 bases, leaving 3 bases not matched to a gene.

The chain carries TRBV7-3 and TRBJ1-5, with D tentatively TRBD1 (5 bases). This CDR3 is built from 13 residues. V lost 4 bases to trimming and J lost 2 bases, with 6 bases between them. Germline CDR1 reads SGHTA; CDR2 reads FQGTGA. Here the CDR3 reads CASSSGRNQPQHF. The CDR3 nucleotides are TGTGCCAGCAGCTCAGGGCGCAATCAGCCCCAGCATTTT.

A few counts support this clone. V usage is TRBV27 and J usage is TRBJ1-6; no clear D gene. Germline V lookup: CDR1 MNHEY, CDR2 SMNVEV (reference sequence). V lost 2 bases to trimming and J lost 0 bases, with 14 bases between them. This CDR3 region has 18 residues. The CDR3 DNA follows: TGTGCCAGCAGTTTACCCCGGAGAGGGAGCTCCTATAATTCACCCCTCCACTTT. The encoded protein is CASSLPRRGSSYNSPLHF.

The gene calls are TRBV5-4 and TRBJ1-2; 12 nucleotides line up with TRBD1. The ends lost 4 bases at V and 8 bases at J; junction bases unmatched: 6. Germline CDR1 is SGHNT and CDR2 is YYREEE (reference sequence). CDR3 length: 14 amino acids. The CDR3 DNA reads TGTGCCAGCAGCGGGGACAGGGGGCAATGGGGCTACACCTTC. The encoded protein is CASSGDRGQWGYTF.

The chain uses TRBV3-1 (or the pseudogene TRBV3-2) and TRBJ1-1, with D tentatively TRBD1 (6 bases). With 4 bases removed from V and 7 bases from J, the gap between germline ends came to 13 bases. The CDR3 consists of 13 residues. Germline V gene lookup returns CDR1 LGHDT and CDR2 YNNKEL (reference sequence). CDR3 protein: CASSPWTAGEAFF. CDR3 DNA: TGTGCCAGCAGCCCCTGGACAGCCGGTGAAGCTTTCTTT.

The genes are TRBV4-1 and TRBJ1-3; D call uncertain. Trimming took 0 bases from V and 9 from J, leaving 15 bases between them. Germline-derived CDR1 and CDR2 are MGHRA and YSYEKL. CDR3 size: 15 residues. CDR3 protein: CASSQDKSMGSTIYF. CDR3 in DNA: TGCGCCAGCAGCCAAGATAAGTCTATGGGGAGCACCATATATTTT.

The chain recombines TRBV4-1 with TRBJ2-1; 11 bases are shared with TRBD2. In germline, CDR1 is MGHRA, CDR2 YSYEKL. With V trimmed by 1 base and J by 10 bases, 9 bases remained unmatched. CDR3 length: 16 amino acids. CDR3 in DNA: TGCGCCAGCAGCCAAGGAGGAGGGACTAGCGGATCAGAGCAGTTCTTC. It yields the protein CASSQGGGTSGSEQFF.

V gene TRBV7-9 combines with J gene TRBJ2-3; possibly TRBD1 for D (7 bases). Trimming removed 1 base from V and 1 base from J, with 18 bases in between. Germline V gives CDR1 SEHNR, CDR2 FQNEAQ (reference sequence). This CDR3 comprises 18 residues. CDR3 loop: CASSLGARVRGGTDTQYF. The CDR3 DNA reads as TGTGCCAGCAGCTTAGGTGCCCGGGTCAGGGGGGGCACAGATACGCAGTATTTT.

The genes are TRBV2 and TRBJ2-5; tentative D call: TRBD1 (6 bases). Between the trimmed V and J ends, which lost 5 bases and 4 bases, there was a span of 14 bases. The CDR3 length is 14 residues. The germline V gene encodes CDR1 SNHLY and CDR2 FYNNEI. For the CDR3, the DNA is TGTGCCAGCAGTCCCATAGCAGGGGCAGAGACCCAGTACTTC. Its protein product is CASSPIAGAETQYF.

This clone was observed a few times. The CDR3 is CASSQGGGARNQPQHF. CDR3 DNA sequence: TGCGCCAGCAGCCAAGGTGGAGGGGCTCGCAATCAGCCCCAGCATTTT. The chain has TRBV4-1 and TRBJ1-5, with a weak D call TRBD1 (5 bases). Germline CDR1 and CDR2: MGHRA and YSYEKL. V was trimmed by 1 base and J by 2 bases, leaving 12 bases between them. The CDR3 has 16 residues.

The chain links TRBV9 to TRBJ1-2, with D possibly TRBD1 on 6 matching bases. Trimming stripped 1 base from V and 7 bases from J, with 14 bases between. CDR1 is SGDLS, CDR2 YYNGEE, per germline. The CDR3 has 14 amino acids. The CDR3 DNA reads TGTGCCAGCAGCGTAATAGCGGGGGGCGGTGGCTACACCTTC. As protein: CASSVIAGGGGYTF.

There are a few counts of this clone. This chain connects TRBV7-6 to TRBJ2-7; 9 nucleotides align to TRBD1. J lost 6 bases, V lost 1 base, and 10 bases had no gene match. CDR1 SGHVS and CDR2 FNYEAQ come from the germline V gene. CDR3 length: 16 residues. Here the CDR3 reads CASSLGRTGEIGEQYF. CDR3 coding DNA: TGTGCCAGCAGCTTAGGGCGGACAGGGGAAATCGGCGAGCAGTACTTC.

This clone was seen only once. This chain uses TRBV19 with TRBJ2-1; D unresolved. The length of the CDR3 is 12 residues. Germline V gene lookup returns CDR1 LNHDA and CDR2 SQIVND (reference sequence). CDR3 sequence: CSTESSYNEQFF. CDR3 nucleotides: TGTAGCACAGAAAGCTCCTACAATGAGCAGTTCTTC.

At least ten counts were recorded for this clone. This rearrangement joins TRBV19 to TRBJ1-2; 7 nucleotides match TRBD1. Germline V CDR1 and CDR2: LNHDA, SQIVND (reference sequence). CDR3 length equals 15 residues. V lost 5 bases to trimming and J lost 7 bases; unmatched junction nucleotides: 13. CDR3 bases: TGTGCCAGTAGTCCCCTATCGGACAGGCGTTTTGGCTACACCTTC. This encodes CASSPLSDRRFGYTF.

The chain's CDR3 is CATSEGKRGSTDTQYF. CDR3 in DNA: TGTGCCACCAGTGAGGGGAAGCGGGGTAGCACAGATACGCAGTATTTT. The chain carries TRBV24-1 and TRBJ2-3, with TRBD2 matching 7 bases. V was clipped by 4 bases and J by 0 bases; unmatched bases: 6. Germline V CDR1 and CDR2: KGHDR, SFDVKD. The CDR3 contains 16 residues.

This chain uses TRBV6-5 with TRBJ2-7; possibly TRBD1 for D (5 bases). The CDR3 length is 14 residues. Trimming removed 7 bases from V and 2 bases from J, with 15 bases in between. Germline CDR1 is MNHEY and CDR2 is SVGAGI. CDR3 sequence reads: CASTLFAGTYEQYF. In DNA, the CDR3 is TGTGCCAGCACCCTCTTCGCAGGGACCTACGAGCAGTACTTC.

The J gene is TRBJ1-1, the V gene TRBV6-5; the D is unclear. Trimming shortened V by 10 bases and J by 5 bases, and 17 bases separated the two germline ends. Germline CDR1 MNHEY, CDR2 SVGAGI. The CDR3 is made up of 13 amino acids. The CDR3 DNA reads TGTGCCACCTCAGGAACAGAAGGTACTGAAGCTTTCTTT. Translation gives CATSGTEGTEAFF.

This rearrangement joins TRBV11-1 to TRBJ2-1; 8 bases fit TRBD2. The CDR3 runs to 15 residues. The V gene's germline CDR1 is SGHAT and CDR2 FQDESV (reference sequence). V gave up 7 bases and J gave up 4 bases; unmatched junction bases: 9. The CDR3 region has the DNA TGTGCCAGCACCAGGGGAACTAGCGGATACAATGAGCAGTTCTTC. Its translation: CASTRGTSGYNEQFF.

The J gene is TRBJ2-1, the V gene TRBV2, with D possibly matching TRBD2 (6 bases). This CDR3 is 12 amino acids long. Germline V CDR1 and CDR2: SNHLY, FYNNEI. V was pared by 6 bases and J by 12 bases, with 15 bases between. The CDR3: CASSLDAGMQFF. Here the CDR3 DNA reads TGTGCCAGCAGCCTGGACGCGGGGATGCAGTTCTTC.

The chain couples TRBV5-4 to TRBJ2-5; 7 bases fit TRBD2. V dropped 1 base and J dropped 1; count of bases not matched to a gene: 4. Germline-derived CDR1 and CDR2 are SGHNT and YYREEE (reference sequence). This CDR3 spans 15 amino acids. CDR3 protein: CASSLSSGPQETQYF. CDR3 nucleotides: TGTGCCAGCAGCTTGTCTAGCGGACCCCAAGAGACCCAGTACTTC.

This sequence joins TRBV2 and TRBJ1-1, with TRBD1 matching over 7 bases. The CDR3 totals 15 residues. Germline CDR1 and CDR2: SNHLY and FYNNEI. Trimming at V came to 4 bases and at J to 6 bases, leaving 11 bases not matched to a gene. As DNA, the CDR3 is TGTGCCAGCAGTGTACCGGGACAGAAATGGTCTGAAGCTTTCTTT. Its translation: CASSVPGQKWSEAFF.

This rearrangement joins TRBV6-5 to TRBJ2-7; 8 nucleotides align to TRBD1. Germline V gene sequence: CDR1 MNHEY, CDR2 SVGAGI. The V segment lost 4 bases and the J segment 5 bases; nucleotides outside the gene matches: 10. The CDR3 runs 15 residues. The CDR3 sequence: CASSSLAGGYDEQYF. The CDR3 DNA follows: TGTGCCAGCAGTTCCCTGGCAGGGGGCTACGACGAGCAGTACTTC.

Only one count was recorded for this clone. V and J are TRBV7-6 and TRBJ1-1; D gene uncertain. The V end was cut by 4 bases, the J end by 5 bases, with 5 bases between. The CDR3 spans 11 residues. Per germline, CDR1 SGHVS and CDR2 FNYEAQ. CDR3: CASSSVTEAFF. CDR3 coding DNA: TGTGCCAGCAGCTCTGTGACTGAAGCTTTCTTT.

This clone was recorded once. V gene TRBV19 combines with J gene TRBJ1-5; D perhaps matches TRBD1 (5 bases). Deletions cut 6 bases from V and 4 bases from J, with 13 bases between. CDR3 length: 14 amino acids. Germline V lookup: CDR1 LNHDA, CDR2 SQIVND (reference sequence). CDR3 sequence reads: CASRSDSRNQPQHF. The CDR3 nucleotides are TGTGCCAGTAGATCAGACAGTAGGAATCAGCCCCAGCATTTT.